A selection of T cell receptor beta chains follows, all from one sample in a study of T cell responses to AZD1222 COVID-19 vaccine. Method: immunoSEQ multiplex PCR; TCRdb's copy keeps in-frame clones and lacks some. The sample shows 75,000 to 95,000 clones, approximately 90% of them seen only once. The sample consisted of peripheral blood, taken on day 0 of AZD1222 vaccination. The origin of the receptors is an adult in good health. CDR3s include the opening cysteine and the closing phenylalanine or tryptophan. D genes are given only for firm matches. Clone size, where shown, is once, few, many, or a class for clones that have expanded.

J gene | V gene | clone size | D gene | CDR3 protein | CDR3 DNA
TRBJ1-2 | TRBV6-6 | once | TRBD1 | CASSIPGQGYGYTF | TGTGCCAGCAGTATACCGGGACAGGGATATGGCTACACCTTC
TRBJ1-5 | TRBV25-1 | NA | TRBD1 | CASQGQGNQPQHF | TGTGCCAGCCAGGGACAGGGCAATCAGCCCCAGCATTTT
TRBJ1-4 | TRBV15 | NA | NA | CATGRLNEKLFF | TGTGCCACCGGAAGGTTAAATGAAAAACTGTTTTTT
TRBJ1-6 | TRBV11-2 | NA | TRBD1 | CASSDQGALSPLHF | TGTGCCAGCAGCGACCAGGGGGCACTTTCACCCCTCCACTTT
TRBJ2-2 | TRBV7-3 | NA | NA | CASSYGPGGELFF | TGTGCCAGCTCCTACGGCCCGGGAGGGGAGCTGTTTTTT
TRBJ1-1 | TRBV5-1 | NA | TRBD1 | CASSSTGGSFEAFF | TGCGCCAGCAGTTCGACAGGGGGCTCTTTTGAAGCTTTCTTT
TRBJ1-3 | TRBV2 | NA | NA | CASRRSSSGNTIYF | TGTGCCAGCAGAAGATCGTCCTCTGGAAACACCATATATTTT
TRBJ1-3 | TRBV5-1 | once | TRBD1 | CASSARDSRNTIYF | TGCGCCAGCAGCGCCAGGGACAGCAGAAACACCATATATTTT
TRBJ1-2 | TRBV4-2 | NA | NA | CASSQGTNSGYTF | TGTGCCAGCAGCCAAGGGACAAACTCTGGCTACACCTTC
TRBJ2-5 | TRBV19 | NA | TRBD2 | CASKKGSGGAETQYF | TGTGCCAGTAAAAAAGGTAGCGGGGGTGCGGAGACCCAGTACTTC
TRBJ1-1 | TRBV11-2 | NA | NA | CASSPGGTGEAFF | TGTGCCAGCAGCCCGGGGGGGACGGGTGAAGCTTTCTTT
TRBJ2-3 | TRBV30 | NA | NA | CASQATDTQYF | TGTGCCTCCCAAGCCACAGATACGCAGTATTTT
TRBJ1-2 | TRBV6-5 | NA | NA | CASTTGQGSGYGYTF | TGTGCCAGCACCACCGGTCAGGGGAGCGGCTATGGCTACACCTTC
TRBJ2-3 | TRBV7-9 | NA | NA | CASSQDRTRSDTQYF | TGTGCCAGCAGCCAAGACAGAACCAGGTCAGATACGCAGTATTTT
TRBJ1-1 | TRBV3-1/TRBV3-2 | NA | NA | CASSQETVNTEAFF | TGTGCCAGCAGCCAAGAGACAGTCAACACTGAAGCTTTCTTT
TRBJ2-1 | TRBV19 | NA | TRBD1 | CASSIRDRGFLGEQFF | TGTGCCAGTAGTATCCGGGACAGGGGGTTTTTGGGTGAGCAGTTCTTC
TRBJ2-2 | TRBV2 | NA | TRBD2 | CASSPPGLPTGELFF | TGTGCCAGCAGTCCCCCGGGACTACCAACCGGGGAGCTGTTTTTT
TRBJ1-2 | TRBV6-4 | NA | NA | CASSGGFGYTF | TGTGCCAGCAGTGGGGGGTTTGGCTACACCTTC
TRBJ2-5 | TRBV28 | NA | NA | CASSTPGKETQYF | TGTGCCAGCAGCACACCAGGGAAGGAGACCCAGTACTTC
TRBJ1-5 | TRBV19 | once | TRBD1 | CASTRDRGVQPQHF | TGTGCCAGTACCCGGGACAGGGGCGTCCAACCCCAGCATTTT
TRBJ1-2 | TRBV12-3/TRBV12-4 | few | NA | CASCLNPNYGYTF | TGTGCCAGCTGCTTAAATCCTAACTATGGCTACACCTTC
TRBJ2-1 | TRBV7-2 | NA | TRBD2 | CASSQGLAGPNEQFF | TGTGCCAGCAGCCAGGGACTAGCGGGACCCAATGAGCAGTTCTTC
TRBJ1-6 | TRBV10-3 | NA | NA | CAISGATSSYNSPLHF | TGTGCCATCAGTGGTGCTACGAGCTCCTATAATTCACCCCTCCACTTT
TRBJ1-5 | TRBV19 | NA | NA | CASSIDREKTQHF | TGTGCCAGTAGTATAGATCGGGAAAAAACCCAGCATTTT
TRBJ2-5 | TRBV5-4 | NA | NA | CASSPQGAETQYF | TGTGCCAGCAGCCCACAGGGTGCAGAGACCCAGTACTTC
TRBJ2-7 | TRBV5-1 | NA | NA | CASSLSSFSAFSYEQYF | TGCGCCAGCAGCTTATCGTCGTTTAGCGCTTTCTCCTACGAGCAGTACTTC
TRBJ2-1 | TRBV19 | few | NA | CASRRNNEQFF | TGTGCCAGTAGACGAAACAATGAGCAGTTCTTC
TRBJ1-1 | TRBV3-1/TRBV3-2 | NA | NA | CASSQTGTGSEAFF | TGTGCCAGCAGCCAAACCGGGACGGGATCTGAAGCTTTCTTT
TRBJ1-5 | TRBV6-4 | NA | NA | CASSEFGNQPQHF | TGTGCCAGCAGTGAATTCGGGAATCAGCCCCAGCATTTT
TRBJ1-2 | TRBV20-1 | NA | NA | CSASVGGRNYGYTF | TGCAGTGCTAGTGTAGGGGGTCGAAACTATGGCTACACCTTC
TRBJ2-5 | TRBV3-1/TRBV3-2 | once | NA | CASSRMLANQETQYF | TGTGCCAGCAGCCGGATGCTAGCGAACCAAGAGACCCAGTACTTC
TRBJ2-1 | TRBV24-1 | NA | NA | CATLTRPAYNEQFF | TGTGCCACCCTAACCCGACCGGCCTACAATGAGCAGTTCTTC
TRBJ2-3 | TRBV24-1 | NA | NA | CATSDFLDTQYF | TGTGCCACCAGTGATTTCCTAGATACGCAGTATTTT
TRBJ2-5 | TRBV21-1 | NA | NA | CARTNGQRQETQYF | TGTGCCAGGACTAATGGACAGAGACAAGAGACCCAGTACTTC
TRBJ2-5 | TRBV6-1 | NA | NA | CASSELLETQYF | TGTGCCAGCAGTGAATTGTTGGAGACCCAGTACTTC
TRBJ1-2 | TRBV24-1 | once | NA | CATSDSGYGYTF | TGTGCCACCAGTGATTCCGGGTATGGCTACACCTTC
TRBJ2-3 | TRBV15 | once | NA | CATSRDGADTDTQYF | TGTGCCACCAGCAGAGACGGGGCAGACACAGATACGCAGTATTTT
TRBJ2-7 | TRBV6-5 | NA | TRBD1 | CASRSADRRSEQYF | TGTGCCAGCAGGTCAGCGGACAGGAGGAGCGAGCAGTACTTC
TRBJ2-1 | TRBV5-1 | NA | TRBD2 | CASSKVGLAGTSYNEQFF | TGCGCCAGCAGCAAGGTCGGACTAGCGGGGACCTCCTACAATGAGCAGTTCTTC
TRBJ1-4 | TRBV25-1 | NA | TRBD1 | CASRQTGFFEKLFF | TGTGCCAGCAGACAGACAGGGTTTTTTGAAAAACTGTTTTTT
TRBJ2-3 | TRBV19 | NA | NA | CASSIEGRVWDTQYF | TGTGCCAGTAGTATAGAGGGCCGCGTCTGGGATACGCAGTATTTT
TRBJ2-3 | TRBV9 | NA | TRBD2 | CASSVEVFLAGSTSTDTQYF | TGTGCCAGCAGCGTAGAGGTATTCCTAGCGGGTAGTACTAGCACAGATACGCAGTATTTT
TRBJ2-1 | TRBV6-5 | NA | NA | CASNQDLELFF | TGTGCCAGCAACCAAGACTTAGAACTGTTCTTC
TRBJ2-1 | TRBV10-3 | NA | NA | CAITAWGAEGHNEQFF | TGTGCCATCACTGCCTGGGGAGCGGAGGGCCACAATGAGCAGTTCTTC
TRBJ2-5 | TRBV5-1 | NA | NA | CASSRQLKETQYF | TGCGCCAGCAGCCGCCAGTTAAAAGAGACCCAGTACTTC
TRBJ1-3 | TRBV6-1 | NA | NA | CASSERGNTIYF | TGTGCCAGCAGTGAACGGGGAAACACCATATATTTT
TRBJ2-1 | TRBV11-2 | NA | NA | CASSLGRDTNYNEQFF | TGTGCCAGCAGCTTAGGCCGGGACACAAACTACAATGAGCAGTTCTTC
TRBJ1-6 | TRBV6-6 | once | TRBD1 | CASRIGTGNYNSPLHF | TGTGCCAGCAGAATAGGGACAGGGAACTATAATTCACCCCTCCACTTT
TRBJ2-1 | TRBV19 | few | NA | CASSISGVGSYNEQFF | TGTGCCAGTAGTATATCAGGGGTTGGGTCCTACAATGAGCAGTTCTTC
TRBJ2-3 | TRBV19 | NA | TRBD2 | CASSNRLAGGQGPQYF | TGTGCCAGTAGCAACCGACTAGCGGGGGGCCAGGGGCCGCAGTATTTT
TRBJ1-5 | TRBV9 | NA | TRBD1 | CASSPWSRDRVGNQPQHF | TGTGCCAGCAGCCCCTGGTCCCGGGACAGGGTTGGCAATCAGCCCCAGCATTTT
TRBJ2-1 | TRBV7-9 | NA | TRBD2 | CASSLVLAGVWEQFF | TGTGCCAGCAGCTTAGTACTAGCGGGAGTGTGGGAGCAGTTCTTC
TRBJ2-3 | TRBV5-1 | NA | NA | CASSLGSPTDTQYF | TGCGCCAGCAGCTTGGGCTCCCCCACAGATACGCAGTATTTT
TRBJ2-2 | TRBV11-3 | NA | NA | CASSLDRTGELFF | TGTGCCAGCAGCTTGGACCGCACCGGGGAGCTGTTTTTT
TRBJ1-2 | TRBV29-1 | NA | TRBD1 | CSVGGGDRINYGYTF | TGCAGCGTTGGAGGGGGGGACAGGATTAACTATGGCTACACCTTC
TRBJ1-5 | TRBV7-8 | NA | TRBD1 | CASSFNGQGEPQHF | TGTGCCAGCAGCTTCAACGGACAGGGCGAGCCCCAGCATTTT
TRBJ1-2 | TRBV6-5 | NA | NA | CASSYSFGNYGYTF | TGTGCCAGCAGTTACTCGTTCGGCAACTATGGCTACACCTTC
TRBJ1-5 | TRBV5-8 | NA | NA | CASMGPLGSLNQPQHF | TGTGCCAGCATGGGGCCACTCGGTAGCCTTAATCAGCCCCAGCATTTT